The T cell receptor (beta chain) under discussion was sequenced for a study of circulating CD8 cells and anti-PD-1 response in melanoma. The overall study: Six of 13 patients had prior targeted therapy or immunotherapy; seven did not.

Sorting of live CD3+CD8+TCRalphabeta+ cells by PD-1 and/or TIGIT gave four subsets. The QIAseq Immune Repertoire TCR panel built the libraries from approximately 15 ng of total RNA. TCRdb reanalysed the reads using MiXCR and keeps one entry per CDR3 protein. In the table there are 2,000 or so distinct CDR3 sequences, approximately 7% of which are singletons. V lost 3 bases and J 5 bases, leaving 7 bases between the germline ends. The CDR3 covers 12 residues. Per germline, CDR1 SGHNT and CDR2 YENEEA. The V call is TRBV11-3, the J call TRBJ2-5; D unclear. Sequencing used CD8+ T cells from PBMCs, obtained at baseline or after one month of anti-PD-1 therapy (not recorded which). The clonotype originates from a human donor with melanoma. The CDR3 nucleotides read TGTGCCAGCAGCTTCAATGACGAGACCCAGTACTTC. Translation: CASSFNDETQYF.